A selection of T cell receptor beta chains follows, all from one sample in a study of blood T cell repertoires in COVID-19. Libraries were prepared by immunoSEQ multiplex PCR; TCRdb keeps only in-frame clonotypes and omits some of them. The sample has some 400,000 clones, about 87% seen once. Sequenced input: peripheral blood. All receptors derive from a woman between 25 and 40 years old with COVID-19, enrolled during active disease. Both conserved end residues are trimmed from each CDR3. Each record gives: clone size, D gene, V gene, J gene, CDR3 protein. D genes are given only for firm matches. Where a row states a size, it is once, few, many or the class of an expanded clone; other rows omit it.

.	.	TRBV11-1	TRBJ1-2	ASSPTLGGSGYT
.	TRBD1	TRBV10-3	TRBJ2-7	AISEGTGRGEQY
.	TRBD1	TRBV10-3	TRBJ1-2	AISDGAGGGDGYT
.	TRBD1	TRBV19	TRBJ2-7	ASSIGTGGSYEQY
.	TRBD2	TRBV19	TRBJ2-3	ASSIRGEYTQY
.	.	TRBV4-3	TRBJ2-5	ASSQDLDIGTKETQY
.	.	TRBV28	TRBJ1-6	ASSLQGGGSPLH
once	TRBD2	TRBV27	TRBJ2-1	ASSFLAETSSYNEQF
once	TRBD2	TRBV30	TRBJ2-5	AWSVPTGGPGETQY
.	.	TRBV24-1	TRBJ2-3	ATSDLGGSADTQY
.	.	TRBV3-1/TRBV3-2	TRBJ1-2	ASSQGWQGDYGYT
.	TRBD2	TRBV9	TRBJ2-3	ASSATLAGVSDTQY
few	TRBD1	TRBV6-5	TRBJ2-7	ASSWTGGDEQY
.	TRBD2	TRBV4-2	TRBJ2-7	ASSPRLAGAYEQY
.	.	TRBV28	TRBJ1-4	ASSPHRLGGREKLF
.	.	TRBV19	TRBJ1-5	ASSMQSRGNQPQH
.	.	TRBV12-3/TRBV12-4	TRBJ2-7	ASSYQGREQY
.	.	TRBV7-2	TRBJ1-1	ASSAQGWNTEAF
.	.	TRBV7-9	TRBJ1-6	ASSRWGLNNSPLH
.	.	TRBV7-9	TRBJ1-2	ASSLYVASNYGYT
few	TRBD1	TRBV30	TRBJ1-5	AWRNRGENQPQH
.	TRBD1	TRBV4-1	TRBJ2-7	ASSWTGKAYEQY
.	TRBD1	TRBV2	TRBJ2-7	ASRTGTGVYEQY
.	.	TRBV5-4	TRBJ2-5	ASSPPAPAGETQY
.	TRBD1	TRBV29-1	TRBJ2-5	SVEGTGWTQY
.	TRBD2	TRBV9	TRBJ2-1	ASSVGTSGFNEQF
.	.	TRBV27	TRBJ2-2	ASSWDNSNTGELF